This entry describes one T cell receptor (beta chain). The data were obtained in a study of blood T cell repertoires in COVID-19. Study-level background: The analysed material was cDNA or gDNA that came from T cells, B-cell-depleted T cells, or PBMCs.

Study processing details: Amplified reference gene primers provided the basis for estimating nucleated cell counts. Repertoires were generated with immunoSEQ multiplex PCR, while TCRdb's copy carries only in-frame clones and drops some. V, J and clone size were drawn from that table, and D and trimming were deduced from the DNA. Counted here are 110,000 to 150,000 clones, roughly four fifths occurring once; the ten biggest clones make up approximately 9.5%. CDR3 length: 15 amino acids. Germline loops: CDR1 MNHEY, CDR2 SMNVEV (reference sequence). The V and J ends lost 3 bases and 6 bases respectively, with 14 bases between them.

Sequencing was performed on peripheral blood. This clonotype was obtained from a woman aged 80 or over in a cohort sampled during active or convalescent COVID-19. The V call is TRBV27, the J call TRBJ1-4; no reliable D call. CDR3 sequence (DNA): TGTGCCAGCAGTTTTGGGTCTAGGTCTTATGAAAAACTGTTTTTT. Translated: CASSFGSRSYEKLFF.